The 4 T cell receptor beta chains below come from one sample, sequenced in a study of T cell responses to AZD1222 COVID-19 vaccine. Measured with immunoSEQ multiplex PCR; TCRdb has only the in-frame clones, and not every one. The sample has over 150,000 clones; just over 90% are singletons. This specimen consisted of peripheral blood, obtained on day 0 of MenACWY control vaccination. The receptors derive from an adult in good health.

This rearrangement joins TRBV6-5 to TRBJ2-7; 8 bases fit TRBD1. This CDR3 is 16 amino acids long. V lost 0 bases and J lost 3; bases outside the gene matches: 7. Germline CDR1 reads MNHEY; CDR2 reads SVGAGI. In DNA, the CDR3 is TGTGCCAGCAGTTACTCCGGACAGGGTGAAGACTACGAGCAGTACTTC. Translating it yields CASSYSGQGEDYEQYF.

The chain is built from TRBV9 and TRBJ2-2; weak D call: TRBD2 (7 bases). The germline gives CDR1 SGDLS, CDR2 YYNGEE. The CDR3 length is 18 residues. V was clipped by 3 bases and J by 3 bases, with 21 bases between them. CDR3 coding DNA: TGTGCCAGCAGCGCCAATTTTAGGGGGGAGGGTGACACCGGGGAGCTGTTTTTT. This gives the protein CASSANFRGEGDTGELFF.

In DNA, the CDR3 is TGTGCCATCAGTGACACCGTCGGGGAGCAGTTCTTC. The encoded protein is CAISDTVGEQFF. The chain carries TRBV10-3 and TRBJ2-1; no reliable D call. Trimming removed 3 bases from V and 10 bases from J, with 10 bases in between. The CDR3 is 12 residues long. CDR1 and CDR2 (germline): ENHRY, SYGVKD.

This chain joins TRBV12-3 or TRBV12-4 and TRBJ1-4; D not certain. V lost 3 bases, J lost 8 bases, and 10 bases lay in between. The CDR3 covers 13 residues. The CDR3 loop is CASSFSDREKLFF. The CDR3 DNA sequence: TGTGCCAGCAGTTTCTCGGATAGGGAAAAACTGTTTTTT.